The 21 T cell receptor beta chains below come from one sample, sequenced in a study of blood T cell repertoires in COVID-19. The assay was immunoSEQ multiplex PCR, and TCRdb's table has in-frame clones only and misses some. The repertoire consists of 250,000 to 400,000 clones, with almost 90% occurring once and the leading ten covering 2.9%. Source material: peripheral blood. These receptors were taken from a woman in her thirties with COVID-19, enrolled during active disease.

This clone has only one observation. This rearrangement joins TRBV10-1 to TRBJ2-5; 11 bases are shared with TRBD2. Germline V gene data show CDR1 as WNHNN and CDR2 as SYGVQD (reference sequence). V lost 6 bases to trimming and J lost 1 base; unmatched junction nucleotides: 7. The CDR3 has 16 residues. DNA for the CDR3: TGCGCCAGCAGGGTTTTTACTAGCGGGAGCCAAGAGACCCAGTACTTC. Translated: CASRVFTSGSQETQYF.

The gene calls are TRBV4-1 and TRBJ1-5; perhaps TRBD1 as D (6 bases). CDR1 and CDR2 from the germline V gene are MGHRA and YSYEKL. Trimming cost V 0 bases and J 3 bases, with 12 bases left between them. This CDR3 is built from 16 residues. Here the CDR3 DNA reads TGCGCCAGCAGCCAAGATGTACAGGGCCCCAATCAGCCCCAGCATTTT. It specifies CASSQDVQGPNQPQHF.

J is TRBJ2-1 and V is TRBV28; 15 nucleotides align to TRBD2. The CDR3 runs to 16 residues. With V trimmed by 6 bases and J by 9 bases, 9 bases remained unmatched. Per germline, CDR1 MDHEN and CDR2 SYDVKM. The CDR3 here is CASSPRTSGRAFEQFF. CDR3 DNA: TGTGCCAGCAGCCCTAGGACTAGCGGGAGGGCCTTTGAGCAGTTCTTC.

This clone was detected once. The rearrangement links TRBV7-3 to TRBJ2-1; D is perhaps TRBD2 (6 bases). Germline CDR1 is SGHTA and CDR2 is FQGTGA. V was trimmed by 5 bases and J by 0 bases, leaving 11 bases between them. This CDR3 is 15 amino acids long. In DNA form, the CDR3 reads TGTGCCAGCAGCCTGACTAGGAGCTCCTACAATGAGCAGTTCTTC. This gives the protein CASSLTRSSYNEQFF.

J is TRBJ2-2 and V is TRBV2; 8 bases fit TRBD2. The CDR3 totals 13 residues. Germline CDR1 SNHLY, CDR2 FYNNEI. V trimming: 6 bases; J trimming: 4 bases; junction bases outside the gene matches: 1. The CDR3 is CASSGRATGELFF. The CDR3 coding sequence is TGTGCCAGCAGCGGGAGGGCCACCGGGGAGCTGTTTTTT. Full variable domain (remainder filled in from reference TRBV2 and TRBJ2-2): EPEVTQTPSHQVTQMGQEVILRCVPISNHLYFYWYRQILGQKVEFLVSFYNNEISEKSEIFDDQFSVERPDGSNFTLKIRSTKLEDSAMYFCASSGRATGELFFGEGSRLTVL.

The V and J genes are TRBV7-9 and TRBJ2-3, with D possibly TRBD2 on 5 matching bases. V was trimmed by 4 bases and J by 4 bases, leaving 9 bases between them. Germline V gene sequence: CDR1 SEHNR, CDR2 FQNEAQ (reference sequence). This CDR3 contains 13 residues. The CDR3 reads CASSSPSSDTQYF. The CDR3 DNA follows: TGTGCCAGCAGCTCGCCTAGCTCAGATACGCAGTATTTT. Drawing the rest from reference TRBV7-9 and TRBJ2-3, the complete variable domain is DTGVSQNPRHKITKRGQNVTFRCDPISEHNRLYWYRQTLGQGPEFLTYFQNEAQLEKSRLLSDRFSAERPKGSFSTLEIQRTEQGDSAMYLCASSSPSSDTQYFGPGTRLTVL.

The chain has TRBV5-4 and TRBJ2-1; 10 bases match TRBD1. The V and J ends lost 4 bases and 9 bases, in that order; junction bases with no gene match: 7. Germline lookup yields CDR1 SGHNT and CDR2 YYREEE (reference sequence). This CDR3 spans 14 amino acids. CDR3 sequence: CASSEDRGDSEQFF. In DNA, the CDR3 is TGTGCCAGCAGCGAGGACAGGGGGGATAGTGAGCAGTTCTTC. The full variable domain, its missing parts supplied by reference TRBV5-4 and TRBJ2-1, is ETGVTQSPTHLIKTRGQQVTLRCSSQSGHNTVSWYQQALGQGPQFIFQYYREEENGRGNFPPRFSGLQFPNYSSELNVNALELDDSALYLCASSEDRGDSEQFFGPGTRLTVL.

The J gene is TRBJ1-5, the V gene TRBV27; 9 bases map to TRBD1. In germline, CDR1 is MNHEY, CDR2 SMNVEV (reference sequence). The J segment lost 6 bases and the V segment lost 3 bases, leaving 3 bases of the junction unmatched. There are 14 residues in the CDR3. This CDR3 reads CASSLDRGFQPQHF. Here the CDR3 DNA reads TGTGCCAGCAGTTTGGACAGGGGCTTTCAGCCCCAGCATTTT.

This rearrangement joins TRBV7-2 to TRBJ1-2; D gene ambiguous. From germline, CDR1 is SGHTA and CDR2 FQGNSA. Trimming took 1 base from V and 3 from J, leaving 9 bases between them. CDR3 length: 14 amino acids. CDR3 DNA: TGTGCCAGCAGCTTAGGAGGATTCCACTATGGCTACACCTTC. Protein: CASSLGGFHYGYTF.

J is TRBJ2-3 and V is TRBV5-4; D unclear. Germline CDR1 reads SGHNT; CDR2 reads YYREEE (reference sequence). The germline V and J ends were trimmed by 0 bases and 4 bases, with 12 bases remaining between them. CDR3 length: 15 residues. The CDR3, as DNA: TGTGCCAGCAGCTTGGGCCCAGTCGTACCAGATACGCAGTATTTT. Residues: CASSLGPVVPDTQYF.

The gene calls are TRBV28 and TRBJ1-2; D is unclear. Deletions cut 6 bases from V and 8 bases from J, with 13 bases between. The germline gives CDR1 MDHEN, CDR2 SYDVKM. This CDR3 is 12 amino acids long. This CDR3 is CASREVVAGYTF. The CDR3 DNA reads TGTGCCAGCAGGGAGGTGGTAGCAGGCTACACCTTC.

The CDR3, as DNA: TGTGCCTGGAGTGGGGACAGGGACAATCAGCCCCAGCATTTT. This codes for CAWSGDRDNQPQHF. V usage is TRBV30 and J usage is TRBJ1-5, with TRBD1 matching 9 bases. CDR3 length equals 14 residues. V shed 1 base, J shed 3 bases, and the junction held 1 base outside the gene matches. The germline V gene has CDR1 GTSNPN and CDR2 SVGIG (reference sequence).

This chain's CDR3 is CASSTGGGDYGYTF. The CDR3 DNA follows: TGTGCCAGTAGTACCGGCGGGGGGGACTATGGCTACACCTTC. The chain recombines TRBV19 with TRBJ1-2; D perhaps matches TRBD1 (5 bases). The germline V gene has CDR1 LNHDA and CDR2 SQIVND (reference sequence). The CDR3 has 14 residues. V shed 4 bases and J shed 3 bases, with 12 bases lying between them.

This chain joins TRBV2 and TRBJ1-1; 7 bases map to TRBD1. The ends lost 6 bases at V and 3 bases at J; junction bases unmatched: 13. Germline CDR1 SNHLY, CDR2 FYNNEI. The CDR3 is 16 residues long. CDR3 sequence (DNA): TGTGCCAGCAGATCCGACAGGGTACCTCCCTACACTGAAGCTTTCTTT. This sequence encodes CASRSDRVPPYTEAFF.

This rearrangement joins TRBV13 to TRBJ2-7; the match to TRBD1 covers 10 bases. V gave up 7 bases and J gave up 8 bases; unmatched junction bases: 14. The CDR3 extends over 15 amino acids. CDR1 is PRHDT and CDR2 is FYEKMQ in the germline V gene (reference sequence). The DNA for the CDR3 is TGTGCCAGCATGCTATCCGGGACAGGGGTTTATCAGCAGTACTTC. It translates to CASMLSGTGVYQQYF.

The V gene is TRBV7-2, the J gene TRBJ2-2; D uncertain. The CDR3 extends over 14 amino acids. The germline V and J ends were trimmed by 3 bases and 2 bases, with 7 bases remaining between them. Germline CDR1 is SGHTA and CDR2 is FQGNSA. The DNA for the CDR3 is TGTGCCAGCAGCTTTGTATCCAACACCGGGGAGCTGTTTTTT. Translated: CASSFVSNTGELFF.

The V and J genes are TRBV19 and TRBJ2-1, with D hard to call. The CDR3 is 13 residues long. Germline values: CDR1 LNHDA, CDR2 SQIVND (reference sequence). Here the CDR3 DNA reads TGTGCGACGACTGAGAGCTCCTACAATGAGCAGTTCTTC. Its translation: CATTESSYNEQFF.

The chain is built from TRBV6-1 and TRBJ2-7, with 9 bases matching TRBD1. The J segment lost 6 bases and the V segment lost 2 bases, leaving 8 bases of the junction unmatched. CDR1 MNHNS and CDR2 SASEGT come from the germline V gene. The CDR3 spans 15 residues. CDR3 coding DNA: TGTGCCAGCAGTGAATTAGGACAGGGGTACGCCGAGCAGTACTTC. Translation gives CASSELGQGYAEQYF.

V and J are TRBV27 and TRBJ2-2, with TRBD1 identical over 8 bases. The CDR3 runs to 17 residues. Looked up from germline, CDR1 is MNHEY and CDR2 is SMNVEV (reference sequence). V shed 0 bases and J 5 bases; nucleotides not matched to a gene: 8. CDR3 region: CASSLSVDRGGTGELFF. CDR3 nucleotide sequence: TGTGCCAGCAGTTTATCGGTTGACAGGGGCGGGACCGGGGAGCTGTTTTTT.

The rearrangement joins TRBV5-4 to TRBJ2-5; 11 bases line up with TRBD2. Trimming took 3 bases from V and 5 from J; bases not matched to a gene: 6. The CDR3 is 15 residues long. CDR1 is SGHNT, CDR2 YYREEE, per germline (reference sequence). The CDR3 is CASSSPLAGVETQYF. For the CDR3, the DNA is TGTGCCAGCAGCTCCCCACTAGCGGGAGTCGAGACCCAGTACTTC.

V and J are TRBV10-3 and TRBJ2-1; D remains unclear. CDR3 length: 12 residues. Germline V CDR1 and CDR2: ENHRY, SYGVKD. V was pared by 3 bases and J by 9 bases, with 9 bases between. The CDR3 DNA sequence: TGTGCCATCAGTGAAGGTTCGGGTGAGCAGTTCTTC. Translating it yields CAISEGSGEQFF.